The rows below give T cell receptor beta chains drawn from one sample of a study of blood T cells in healthy people across ages. TCRdb re-called the 5' RACE reads with MiXCR, one entry per CDR3 protein. The table lists around 520,000 distinct CDR3 sequences, around 27% of them singletons, with about 3.3% in the top ten. These data were also filed under a second study, of T cells of mothers and their children.

Sequenced input: blood. All receptors derive from a boy aged 2-15 years in good health. The conserved cysteine and the conserved F or W are not part of the CDR3 here. The order of the fields is V gene, CDR3 protein.

TRBV9,ASSRAGGGETRY
TRBV29-1,SVEGIAGGPVETQY
TRBV15,ATSRDRDGNTIY
TRBV10-2,ASSLSGHLEKLF
TRBV7-2,ASSVGLAGPSTDTQY
TRBV6-1,ASSEAPRWGKNIQY
TRBV12-3/TRBV12-4,ASSLSFRGLAGDQETQY
TRBV7-6,ASSFRGGHGYT
TRBV20-1,SAKGYLADLDNEQF
TRBV19,ASSIPTGDGQPQH
TRBV10-1,ASSESGAAETQY
TRBV20-1,STDRAYGYT
TRBV2,ASSGDTQLGKLF
TRBV5-1,ASSLTGTTTGNTIY
TRBV24-1,ATSALGTPYEQY
TRBV13,AISDGNEQF